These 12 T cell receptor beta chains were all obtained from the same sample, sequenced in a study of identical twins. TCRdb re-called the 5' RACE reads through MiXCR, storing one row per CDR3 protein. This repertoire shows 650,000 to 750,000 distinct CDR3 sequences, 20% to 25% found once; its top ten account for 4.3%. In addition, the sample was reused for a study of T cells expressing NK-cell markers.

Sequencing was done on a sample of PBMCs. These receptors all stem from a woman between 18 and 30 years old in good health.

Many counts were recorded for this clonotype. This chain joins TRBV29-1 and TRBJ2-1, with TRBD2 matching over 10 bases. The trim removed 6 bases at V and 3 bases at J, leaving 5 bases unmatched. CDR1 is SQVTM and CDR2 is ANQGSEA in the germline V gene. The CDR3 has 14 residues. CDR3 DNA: TGCAGCGTGAGCGGGGGGGCGAGCTACAATGAGCAGTTCTTC. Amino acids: CSVSGGASYNEQFF.

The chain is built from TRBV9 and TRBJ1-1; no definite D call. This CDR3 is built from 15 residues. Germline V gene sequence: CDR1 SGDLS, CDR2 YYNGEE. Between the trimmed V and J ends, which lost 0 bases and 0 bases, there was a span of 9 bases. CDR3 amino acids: CASSVAPHLNTEAFF. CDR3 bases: TGTGCCAGCAGCGTAGCTCCACATCTGAACACTGAAGCTTTCTTT.

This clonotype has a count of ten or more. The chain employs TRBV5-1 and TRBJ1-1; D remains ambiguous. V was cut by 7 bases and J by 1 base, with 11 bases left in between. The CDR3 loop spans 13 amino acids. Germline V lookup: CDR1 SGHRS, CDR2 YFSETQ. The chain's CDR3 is CASGEFQNTEAFF. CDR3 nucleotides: TGCGCCAGCGGGGAATTCCAGAACACTGAAGCTTTCTTT.

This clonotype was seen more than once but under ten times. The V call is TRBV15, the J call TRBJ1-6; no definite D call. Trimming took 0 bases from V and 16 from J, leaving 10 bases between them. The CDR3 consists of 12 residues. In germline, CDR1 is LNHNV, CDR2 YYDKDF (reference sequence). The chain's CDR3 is CATSRDWAGLHF. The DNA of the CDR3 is TGTGCCACCAGCAGAGATTGGGCGGGGCTCCACTTT. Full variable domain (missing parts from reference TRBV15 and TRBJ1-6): DAMVIQNPRYQVTQFGKPVTLSCSQTLNHNVMYWYQQKSSQAPKLLFHYYDKDFNNEADTPDNFQSRRPNTSFCFLDIRSPGLGDTAMYLCATSRDWAGLHFGNGTRLTVT.

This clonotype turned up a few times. CDR3 DNA sequence: TGTGCCAGCACTCCTTCTAAGGAAAATGAGCAGTTCTTC. Protein: CASTPSKENEQFF. J is TRBJ2-1 and V is TRBV12-3 or TRBV12-4; D uncertain. Trimming cost V 7 bases and J 7 bases, with 14 bases left between them. This CDR3 is built from 13 residues.

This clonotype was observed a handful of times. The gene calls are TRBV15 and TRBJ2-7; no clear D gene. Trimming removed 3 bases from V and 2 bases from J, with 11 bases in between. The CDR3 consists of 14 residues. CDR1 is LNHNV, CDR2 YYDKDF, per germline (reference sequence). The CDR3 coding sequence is TGTGCCACCAGCAGGGCATCGTTCGCCTACGAGCAGTACTTC. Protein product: CATSRASFAYEQYF.

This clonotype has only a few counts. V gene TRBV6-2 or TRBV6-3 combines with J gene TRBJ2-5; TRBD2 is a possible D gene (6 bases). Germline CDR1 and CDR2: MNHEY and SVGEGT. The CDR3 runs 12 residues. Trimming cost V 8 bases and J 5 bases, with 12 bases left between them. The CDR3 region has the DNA TGTGCCAGCGGCGGGACCACCGAGACCCAGTACTTC. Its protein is CASGGTTETQYF.

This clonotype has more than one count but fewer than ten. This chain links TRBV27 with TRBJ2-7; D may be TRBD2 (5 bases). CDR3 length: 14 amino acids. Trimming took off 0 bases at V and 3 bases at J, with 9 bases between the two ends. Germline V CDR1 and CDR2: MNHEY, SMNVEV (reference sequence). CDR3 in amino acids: CASSLSIGVYEQYF. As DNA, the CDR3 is TGTGCCAGCAGTTTATCGATCGGGGTCTACGAGCAGTACTTC.

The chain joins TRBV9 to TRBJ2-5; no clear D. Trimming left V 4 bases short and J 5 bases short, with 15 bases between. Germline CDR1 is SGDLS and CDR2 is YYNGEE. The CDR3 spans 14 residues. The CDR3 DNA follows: TGTGCCAGCAGCCCTAATACCACCCCCGAGACCCAGTACTTC. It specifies CASSPNTTPETQYF.

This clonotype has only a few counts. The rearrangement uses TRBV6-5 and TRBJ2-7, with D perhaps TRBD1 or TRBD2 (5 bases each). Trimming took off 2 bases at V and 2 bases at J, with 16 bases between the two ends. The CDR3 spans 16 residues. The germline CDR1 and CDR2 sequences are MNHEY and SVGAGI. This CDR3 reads CASSYSKRGTPYEQYF. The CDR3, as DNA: TGTGCCAGCAGTTACAGTAAGCGAGGGACCCCCTACGAGCAGTACTTC.

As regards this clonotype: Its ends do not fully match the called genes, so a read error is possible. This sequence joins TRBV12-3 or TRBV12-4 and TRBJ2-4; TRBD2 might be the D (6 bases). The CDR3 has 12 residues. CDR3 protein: CASSLAPGLVHF. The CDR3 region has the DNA TGTGCCAGCAGTTTAGCACCGGGACTGGTACACTTC.

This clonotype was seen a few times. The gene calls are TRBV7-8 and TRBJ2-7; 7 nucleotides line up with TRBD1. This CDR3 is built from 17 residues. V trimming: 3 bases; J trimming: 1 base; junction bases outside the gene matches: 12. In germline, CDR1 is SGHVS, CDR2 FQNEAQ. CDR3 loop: CASSFPTRQGPSYEQYF. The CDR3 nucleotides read TGTGCCAGCAGCTTCCCGACCCGACAGGGCCCTTCCTACGAGCAGTACTTC. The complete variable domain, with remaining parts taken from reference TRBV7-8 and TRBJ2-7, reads GAGVSQSPRYKVAKRGQDVALRCDPISGHVSLFWYQQALGQGPEFLTYFQNEAQLDKSGLPSDRFFAERPEGSVSTLKIQRTQQEDSAVYLCASSFPTRQGPSYEQYFGPGTRLTVT.